The present TCR beta chain was sequenced within a study of blood T cell repertoires in COVID-19. Study details: The United States, Italy and Spain supplied acute and convalescent COVID-19 samples.

In the source study's methods: Amplification of reference gene primers provided the estimated nucleated cell counts. Assay used: immunoSEQ multiplex PCR; TCRdb lists only in-frame clones, some missing. V, J and clone size were drawn from that table, and D and trimming were deduced from the DNA. The sample holds about 250,000 clones, 85% to 90% seen once. The source is a middle-aged woman who had recovered from COVID-19. Sequenced sample: peripheral blood.

Written as DNA, the CDR3 is TGCAGCGTTGATAAGACAGGGGATGACTACACCTTC. Its translation is CSVDKTGDDYTF. This sequence joins TRBV29-1 and TRBJ1-2; 8 nucleotides line up with TRBD1. The CDR3 extends over 12 amino acids. With V trimmed by 3 bases and J by 10 bases, 7 bases remained unmatched. Germline CDR1 SQVTM, CDR2 ANQGSEA. Looking up the rest from reference TRBV29-1 and TRBJ1-2 gives the full variable domain: SAVISQKPSRDICQRGTSLTIQCQVDSQVTMMFWYRQQPGQSLTLIATANQGSEATYESGFVIDKFPISRPNLTFSTLTVSNMSPEDSSIYLCSVDKTGDDYTFGSGTRLTVV.